Presented here are 27 T cell receptor beta chains from one specimen sequenced in a study of T-cell reconstitution after alpha-beta-depleted transplantation in children. Preparation of the TCRbeta library was carried out with unique molecular identifiers. From the PCR reads, TCRdb called clonotypes with MiXCR, one entry per CDR3 protein. The table lists a few hundred thousand distinct CDR3 sequences, about 9.3% of them singletons, with 2% to 3% in the top ten. This specimen was PBMCs from the stem cell graft donor, taken from the stem cell graft. These receptors were collected from a human donor who donated a stem cell graft to a child with acute lymphoblastic leukemia.

The V gene is TRBV6-2 or TRBV6-3, the J gene TRBJ2-5; possible D gene TRBD2, 6 bases. V was clipped by 6 bases and J by 2 bases, with 10 bases between them. Germline V CDR1 and CDR2: MNHEY, SVGEGT. The CDR3 spans 13 residues. CDR3 bases: TGTGCCAGCAGACCCAGCGGGCAAGAGACCCAGTACTTC. Translation gives CASRPSGQETQYF.

The sample holds a few counts of this clonotype. The gene calls are TRBV5-1 and TRBJ2-2; D possibly uses TRBD1 or TRBD2 (5 bases each). The CDR3 contains 14 residues. Germline V gives CDR1 SGHRS, CDR2 YFSETQ. V lost 4 bases, J lost 6 bases, and 13 bases lay in between. The CDR3 sequence is CASSRDGAAGELFF. In DNA, the CDR3 is TGCGCCAGCAGCCGGGACGGTGCAGCCGGGGAGCTGTTTTTT.

This sequence joins TRBV7-2 and TRBJ1-5, with D perhaps TRBD1 (6 bases). V lost 1 base, J lost 4 bases, and 11 bases lay in between. The germline V gene encodes CDR1 SGHTA and CDR2 FQGNSA. The CDR3 runs 15 residues. CDR3 amino acids: CASSLVPGVNQPQHF. The CDR3, as DNA: TGTGCCAGCAGCTTAGTGCCAGGGGTTAATCAGCCCCAGCATTTT.

This clonotype showed up just a few times. The DNA for the CDR3 is TGTGCCAGCAGCCGAGGGGGGGAGTCTGGGTACGAGCAGTACTTC. Translated, it gives CASSRGGESGYEQYF. This sequence joins TRBV7-3 and TRBJ2-7; D may be TRBD2 (7 bases). With 5 bases removed from V and 4 bases from J, the gap between germline ends came to 18 bases. The CDR3 covers 15 residues. Germline V gene data show CDR1 as SGHTA and CDR2 as FQGTGA.

In this sample, this clonotype turned up a few times. The V gene is TRBV20-1, the J gene TRBJ2-1; TRBD2 agrees at 15 bases. The CDR3 has 17 residues. Germline CDR1 reads DFQATT; CDR2 reads SNEGSKA (reference sequence). Germline trimming cut 5 bases from V and 9 bases from J; bases unmatched to any gene: 14. The CDR3 protein is CSARPPWTSGRAAEQFF. The CDR3 coding sequence is TGCAGTGCTCGCCCCCCCTGGACTAGCGGGAGGGCGGCTGAGCAGTTCTTC.

This clonotype was recorded a few times. The chain recombines TRBV15 with TRBJ2-7; 9 nucleotides match TRBD1. CDR1 and CDR2 from the germline V gene are LNHNV and YYDKDF (reference sequence). This CDR3 comprises 15 residues. J lost 3 bases, V lost 2 bases, and 5 bases had no gene match. CDR3 amino acids: CATSRTGTGYYEQYF. The CDR3 DNA reads TGTGCCACCAGCAGAACCGGGACAGGGTACTACGAGCAGTACTTC.

This clonotype was seen ten or more times. The chain uses TRBV5-4 and TRBJ1-2; 8 bases agree with TRBD1. J lost 2 bases, V lost 0 bases, and 0 bases had no gene match. Germline CDR1 reads SGHNT; CDR2 reads YYREEE (reference sequence). This CDR3 comprises 14 residues. The CDR3 loop is CASSLAGGNYGYTF. In DNA, the CDR3 is TGTGCCAGCAGCTTGGCAGGGGGCAACTATGGCTACACCTTC.

Only a few counts were recorded for this clonotype. CDR3 sequence (DNA): TGTGCCAGCAGTTTCGGGTTTACAGGGGACTACAATGAGCAGTTCTTC. Protein product: CASSFGFTGDYNEQFF. This chain uses TRBV12-3 or TRBV12-4 with TRBJ2-1; 7 bases line up with TRBD1. J lost 3 bases, V lost 3 bases, and 8 bases had no gene match. This CDR3 spans 16 amino acids.

This clonotype was seen a handful of times. The J gene is TRBJ1-3, the V gene TRBV5-5, with 7 bases matching TRBD1. CDR3 length equals 15 residues. Germline assignment: CDR1 SGHKS and CDR2 YYEKEE (reference sequence). Trimming removed 4 bases from V and 0 bases from J; junction bases left unmatched: 4. CDR3 sequence reads: CASSTWTGSGNTIYF. The CDR3 region has the DNA TGTGCCAGCAGCACCTGGACAGGCTCTGGAAACACCATATATTTT.

The V and J genes are TRBV12-3 or TRBV12-4 and TRBJ2-3, with a tentative D call TRBD2 (5 bases). Between the trimmed V and J ends, which lost 10 bases and 3 bases, there was a span of 17 bases. The CDR3 extends over 14 amino acids. The CDR3 DNA follows: TGTGCCACCCAAGACGGAGGTCGGACAGATACGCAGTATTTT. Protein sequence: CATQDGGRTDTQYF.

This clonotype showed up just a few times. This chain joins TRBV27 and TRBJ1-2; 8 bases are shared with TRBD1. Looked up from germline, CDR1 is MNHEY and CDR2 is SMNVEV (reference sequence). V lost 2 bases and J lost 5; bases outside the gene matches: 7. The CDR3 length is 15 residues. The CDR3 region is CASSLTQGDWYGYTF. As DNA, the CDR3 is TGTGCCAGCAGTTTAACACAGGGGGATTGGTATGGCTACACCTTC.

In its sample, this clonotype was seen a few times. This rearrangement joins TRBV12-3 or TRBV12-4 to TRBJ2-7; D call uncertain. This CDR3 has 12 amino acids. The V gene lost 7 bases and the J gene lost 3 bases, with 10 bases spanning the gap. The CDR3 nucleotides read TGTGCCAGCACCTTCGGCCTCTACGAGCAGTACTTC. This translates into CASTFGLYEQYF.

This clonotype was detected ten times or more. The gene calls are TRBV11-2 and TRBJ1-2; D perhaps matches TRBD1 (6 bases). The CDR3 is made up of 14 amino acids. The germline V gene has CDR1 SGHAT and CDR2 FQNNGV. V lost 2 bases and J 2 bases, leaving 9 bases between the germline ends. The CDR3 DNA sequence: TGTGCCAGCAGCTTAACCCAGGGGAACTATGGCTACACCTTC. Translation: CASSLTQGNYGYTF.

The sample holds many counts of this clonotype. In DNA, the CDR3 is TGTGCCAGCACCATAAGGGAGGTACGGGCAGGGACGCAGTATTTT. Protein sequence: CASTIREVRAGTQYF. The chain links TRBV12-3 or TRBV12-4 to TRBJ2-3, with D possibly TRBD2 on 6 matching bases. The CDR3 runs to 15 residues. The V end was cut by 7 bases, the J end by 9 bases, with 23 bases between.

The sample holds a few counts of this clonotype. V and J are TRBV15 and TRBJ1-1; tentative D call: TRBD1 (5 bases). CDR3 length: 14 amino acids. The germline V gene has CDR1 LNHNV and CDR2 YYDKDF (reference sequence). V lost 3 bases to trimming and J lost 1 base, with 9 bases between them. DNA of the CDR3: TGTGCCACCAGCAGGACAGACCCGAACACTGAAGCTTTCTTT. It encodes CATSRTDPNTEAFF.

The chain joins TRBV7-2 to TRBJ2-7; D may be TRBD1 or TRBD2 (6 bases each). V shed 4 bases and J shed 4 bases, with 14 bases lying between them. Germline CDR1 reads SGHTA; CDR2 reads FQGNSA. This CDR3 spans 14 amino acids. This CDR3 is CASSSMKGGYEQYF. The CDR3 bases are TGTGCCAGCAGCTCCATGAAGGGGGGATACGAGCAGTACTTC.

The chain is built from TRBV7-2 and TRBJ1-1, with D maybe TRBD1 (6 bases). The CDR3 contains 15 residues. The V gene lost 1 base and the J gene lost 1 base, with 10 bases spanning the gap. Germline CDR1 is SGHTA and CDR2 is FQGNSA. The CDR3 DNA follows: TGTGCCAGCAGCTTAGGGACAGTCGGGAACACTGAAGCTTTCTTT. As protein: CASSLGTVGNTEAFF. Variable domain in full (rest from reference TRBV7-2 and TRBJ1-1): GAGVSQSPSNKVTEKGKDVELRCDPISGHTALYWYRQSLGQGLEFLIYFQGNSAPDKSGLPSDRFSAERTGGSVSTLTIQRTQQEDSAVYLCASSLGTVGNTEAFFGQGTRLTVV.

This clonotype has only a few counts. The chain uses TRBV7-6 and TRBJ1-2; TRBD1 matches at 7 bases. V trimming: 3 bases; J trimming: 6 bases; junction bases outside the gene matches: 4. Germline lookup yields CDR1 SGHVS and CDR2 FNYEAQ. The CDR3 has 13 residues. CDR3 nucleotide sequence: TGTGCCAGCAGCTTGAGGGACAGCCATGGCTACACCTTC. It encodes CASSLRDSHGYTF.

V usage is TRBV6-2 or TRBV6-3 and J usage is TRBJ1-1; 8 positions match TRBD1. V was pared by 1 base and J by 2 bases, with 9 bases of the junction left unmatched. CDR3 length: 17 amino acids. Per germline, CDR1 MNHEY and CDR2 SVGEGT. The CDR3 bases are TGTGCCAGCAGTTACTTCAGGGGGCGAGGTTTCAACACTGAAGCTTTCTTT. Encoded protein: CASSYFRGRGFNTEAFF.

The chain carries TRBV12-3 or TRBV12-4 and TRBJ2-1, with D possibly TRBD1 on 5 matching bases. The V end was cut by 5 bases, the J end by 7 bases, with 21 bases between. CDR3 length: 16 amino acids. CDR3 loop: CASSRPTWAGSNEQFF. CDR3 DNA: TGTGCCAGCAGTCGGCCCACTTGGGCAGGGTCGAATGAGCAGTTCTTC.

This clonotype was seen a few times. The rearrangement joins TRBV6-5 to TRBJ2-2; 9 nucleotides agree with TRBD1. The CDR3 totals 16 residues. Germline V gene sequence: CDR1 MNHEY, CDR2 SVGAGI. The J segment lost 4 bases and the V segment lost 2 bases, leaving 5 bases of the junction unmatched. The CDR3 nucleotides read TGTGCCAGCAGTTACCGGGACAGGGCCGGCACCGGGGAGCTGTTTTTT. The encoded protein is CASSYRDRAGTGELFF.

Only a few counts were recorded for this clonotype. The chain carries TRBV7-9 and TRBJ2-4, with 9 bases fitting TRBD1. V lost 5 bases, J lost 0 bases, and 20 bases stayed unmatched. Germline values: CDR1 SEHNR, CDR2 FQNEAQ (reference sequence). The CDR3 covers 21 residues. The CDR3 spells CASSHVRTGGAPSLAKNIQYF. The DNA of the CDR3 is TGTGCCAGCAGCCATGTCAGAACAGGGGGCGCTCCCAGTCTAGCCAAAAACATTCAGTACTTC.

This clonotype was observed many times. This chain's CDR3 is CASSQNQPQHF. In DNA form, the CDR3 reads TGTGCCAGCAGCCAGAATCAGCCCCAGCATTTT. The gene calls are TRBV12-3 or TRBV12-4 and TRBJ1-5; D is uncertain. CDR3 size: 11 residues. The ends were cut back, 6 bases at V and 4 bases at J, with 4 bases in the middle.

V usage is TRBV6-5 and J usage is TRBJ2-7; possibly TRBD1 for D (5 bases). V was pared by 8 bases and J by 0 bases, with 14 bases between. This CDR3 comprises 14 residues. Germline values: CDR1 MNHEY, CDR2 SVGAGI. CDR3 sequence (DNA): TGTGCCAGCCGTACACAGGCGGTCTCCTACGAGCAGTACTTC. It specifies CASRTQAVSYEQYF.

There are many counts of this clonotype. The CDR3 DNA sequence: TGCAGTGCTAGGGCGGCTGATCCGGCCTACGAGCAGTACTTC. Its protein is CSARAADPAYEQYF. The chain carries TRBV20-1 and TRBJ2-7; D remains unclear. Germline lookup yields CDR1 DFQATT and CDR2 SNEGSKA (reference sequence). This CDR3 spans 14 amino acids. Trimming stripped 3 bases from V and 2 bases from J, with 14 bases between.

This clonotype has more than one count but fewer than ten. The chain recombines TRBV15 with TRBJ2-1, with a possible D match to TRBD2 (5 bases). CDR1 is LNHNV and CDR2 is YYDKDF in the germline V gene (reference sequence). The CDR3 runs 15 residues. V lost 0 bases to trimming and J lost 7 bases, with 13 bases between them. CDR3 residues: CATSRDRLAWNEQFF. As DNA, the CDR3 is TGTGCCACCAGCAGAGATCGGCTAGCCTGGAATGAGCAGTTCTTC.

The chain carries TRBV20-1 and TRBJ1-1; D gene unclear. The CDR3 consists of 12 residues. Germline V lookup: CDR1 DFQATT, CDR2 SNEGSKA (reference sequence). The germline V and J ends were trimmed by 3 bases and 4 bases, with 9 bases remaining between them. The CDR3: CSASKVGTEAFF. CDR3 nucleotides: TGCAGTGCTAGTAAGGTTGGCACTGAAGCTTTCTTT.